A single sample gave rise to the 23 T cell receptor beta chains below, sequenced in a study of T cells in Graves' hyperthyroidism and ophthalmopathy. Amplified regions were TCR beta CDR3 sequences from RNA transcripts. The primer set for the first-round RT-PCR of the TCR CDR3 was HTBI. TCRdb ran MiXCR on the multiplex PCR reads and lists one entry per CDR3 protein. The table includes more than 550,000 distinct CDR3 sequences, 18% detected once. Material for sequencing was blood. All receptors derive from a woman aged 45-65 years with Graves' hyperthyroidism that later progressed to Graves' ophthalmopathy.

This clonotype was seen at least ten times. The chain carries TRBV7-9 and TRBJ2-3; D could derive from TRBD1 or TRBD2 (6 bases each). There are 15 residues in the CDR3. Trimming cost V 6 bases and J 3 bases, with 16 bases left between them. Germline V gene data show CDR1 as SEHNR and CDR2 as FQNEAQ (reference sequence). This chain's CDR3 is CASSLRGDGTDTQYF. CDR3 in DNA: TGTGCCAGCAGTTTAAGGGGGGATGGGACAGATACGCAGTATTTT.

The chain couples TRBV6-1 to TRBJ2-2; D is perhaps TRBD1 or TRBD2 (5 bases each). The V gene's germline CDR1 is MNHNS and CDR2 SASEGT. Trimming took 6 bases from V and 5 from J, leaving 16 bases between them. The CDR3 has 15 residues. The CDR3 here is CASSRLRAGTGELFF. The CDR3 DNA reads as TGTGCCAGCAGCCGTTTGAGGGCAGGGACCGGGGAGCTGTTTTTT.

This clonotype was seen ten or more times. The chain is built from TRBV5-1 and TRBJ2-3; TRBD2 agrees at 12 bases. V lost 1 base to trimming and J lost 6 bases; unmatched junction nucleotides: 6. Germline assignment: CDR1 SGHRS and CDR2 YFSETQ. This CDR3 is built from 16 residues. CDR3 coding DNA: TGCGCCAGCAGCTTGACCCTAGCGGGGGGGTCGGATACGCAGTATTTT. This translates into CASSLTLAGGSDTQYF.

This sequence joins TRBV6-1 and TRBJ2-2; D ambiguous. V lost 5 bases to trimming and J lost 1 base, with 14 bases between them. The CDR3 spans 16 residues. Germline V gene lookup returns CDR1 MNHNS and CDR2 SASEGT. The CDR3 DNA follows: TGTGCCAGCAGTTCGTCCTTTAGCAGGAACACCGGGGAGCTGTTTTTT. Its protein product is CASSSSFSRNTGELFF.

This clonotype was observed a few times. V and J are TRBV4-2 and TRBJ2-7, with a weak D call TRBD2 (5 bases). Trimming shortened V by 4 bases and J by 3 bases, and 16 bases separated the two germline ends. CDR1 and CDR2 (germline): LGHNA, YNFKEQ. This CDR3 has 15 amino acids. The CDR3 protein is CASSLNTLRGYEQYF. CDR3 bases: TGTGCCAGCAGCCTCAACACCCTTCGGGGCTACGAGCAGTACTTC.

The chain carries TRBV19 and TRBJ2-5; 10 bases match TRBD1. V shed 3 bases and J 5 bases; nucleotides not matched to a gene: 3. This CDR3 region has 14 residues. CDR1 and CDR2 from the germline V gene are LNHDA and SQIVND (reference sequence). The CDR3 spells CASSMGTGDETQYF. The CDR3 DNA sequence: TGTGCCAGTAGTATGGGGACAGGGGACGAGACCCAGTACTTC.

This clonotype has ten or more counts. The CDR3 DNA reads as TGTGCCAGCAGTTACTCGACCCAGGCCTACGAGCAGTACTTC. Residues: CASSYSTQAYEQYF. The V call is TRBV6-5, the J call TRBJ2-7; D uncertain. Trimming took 0 bases from V and 2 from J, leaving 8 bases between them. This CDR3 region has 14 residues. CDR1 is MNHEY and CDR2 is SVGAGI in the germline V gene.

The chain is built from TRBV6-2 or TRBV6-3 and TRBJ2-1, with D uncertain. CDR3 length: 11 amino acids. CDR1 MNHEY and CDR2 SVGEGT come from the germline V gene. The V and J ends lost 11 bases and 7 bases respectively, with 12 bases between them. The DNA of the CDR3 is TGTGCCCTAAGGATTGGTAATGAGCAGTTCTTC. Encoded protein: CALRIGNEQFF.

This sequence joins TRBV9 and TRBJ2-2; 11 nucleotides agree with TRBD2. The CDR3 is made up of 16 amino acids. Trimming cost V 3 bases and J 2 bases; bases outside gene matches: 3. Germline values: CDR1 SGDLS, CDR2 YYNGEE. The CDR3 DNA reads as TGTGCCAGCAGCGAACTAGCGGGGGTTAACACCGGGGAGCTGTTTTTT. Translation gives CASSELAGVNTGELFF.

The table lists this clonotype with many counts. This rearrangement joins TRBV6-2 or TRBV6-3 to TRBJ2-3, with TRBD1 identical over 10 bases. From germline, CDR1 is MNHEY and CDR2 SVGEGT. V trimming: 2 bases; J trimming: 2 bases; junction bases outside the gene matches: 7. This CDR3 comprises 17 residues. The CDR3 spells CASSYGGQGGATDTQYF. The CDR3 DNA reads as TGTGCCAGCAGTTACGGCGGACAGGGGGGGGCCACAGATACGCAGTATTTT.

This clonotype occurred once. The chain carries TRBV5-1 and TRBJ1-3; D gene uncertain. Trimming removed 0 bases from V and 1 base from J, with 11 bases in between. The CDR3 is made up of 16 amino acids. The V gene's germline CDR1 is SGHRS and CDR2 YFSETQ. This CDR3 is CASSLAPVRSGNTIYF. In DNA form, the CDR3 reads TGCGCCAGCAGCTTGGCTCCGGTGAGGTCTGGAAACACCATATATTTT.

CDR3 nucleotide sequence: TGTGCCAGCAGAACAGGGTTCAATTCACCCCTCCACTTT. It specifies CASRTGFNSPLHF. V and J are TRBV6-1 and TRBJ1-6; D is possibly TRBD1 (6 bases). V lost 6 bases to trimming and J lost 7 bases, with 10 bases between them. This CDR3 comprises 13 residues. Germline loops: CDR1 MNHNS, CDR2 SASEGT.

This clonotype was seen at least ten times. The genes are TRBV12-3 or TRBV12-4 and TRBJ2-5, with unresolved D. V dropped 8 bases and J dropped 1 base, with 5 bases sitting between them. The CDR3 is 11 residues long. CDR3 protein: CASGVQETQYF. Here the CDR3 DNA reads TGTGCCAGCGGGGTCCAAGAGACCCAGTACTTC.

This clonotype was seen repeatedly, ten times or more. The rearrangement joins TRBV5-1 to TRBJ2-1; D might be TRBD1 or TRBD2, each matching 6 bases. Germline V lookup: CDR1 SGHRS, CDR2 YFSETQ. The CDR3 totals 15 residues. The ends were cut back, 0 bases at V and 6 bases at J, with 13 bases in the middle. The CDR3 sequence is CASSLVRGRSNEQFF. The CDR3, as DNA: TGCGCCAGCAGCTTGGTCCGGGGGCGCAGCAATGAGCAGTTCTTC. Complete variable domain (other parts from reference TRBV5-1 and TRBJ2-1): KAGVTQTPRYLIKTRGQQVTLSCSPISGHRSVSWYQQTPGQGLQFLFEYFSETQRNKGNFPGRFSGRQFSNSRSEMNVSTLELGDSALYLCASSLVRGRSNEQFFGPGTRLTVL.

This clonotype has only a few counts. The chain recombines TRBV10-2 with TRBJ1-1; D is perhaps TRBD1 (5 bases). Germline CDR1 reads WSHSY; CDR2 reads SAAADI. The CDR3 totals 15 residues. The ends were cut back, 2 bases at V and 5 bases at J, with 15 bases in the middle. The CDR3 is CASSEVGGSFTEAFF. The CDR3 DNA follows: TGCGCCAGCAGTGAGGTGGGGGGTAGTTTTACTGAAGCTTTCTTT.

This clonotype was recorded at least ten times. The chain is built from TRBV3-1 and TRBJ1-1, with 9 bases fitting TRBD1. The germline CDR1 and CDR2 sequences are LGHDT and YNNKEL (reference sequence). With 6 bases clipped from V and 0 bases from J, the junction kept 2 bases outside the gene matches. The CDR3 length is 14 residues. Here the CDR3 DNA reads TGTGCCAGCAGGGACAGGGGTCTGAACACTGAAGCTTTCTTT. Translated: CASRDRGLNTEAFF. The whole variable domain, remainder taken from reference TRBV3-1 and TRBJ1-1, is DTAVSQTPKYLVTQMGNDKSIKCEQNLGHDTMYWYKQDSKKFLKIMFSYNNKELIINETVPNRFSPKSPDKAHLNLHINSLELGDSAVYFCASRDRGLNTEAFFGQGTRLTVV.

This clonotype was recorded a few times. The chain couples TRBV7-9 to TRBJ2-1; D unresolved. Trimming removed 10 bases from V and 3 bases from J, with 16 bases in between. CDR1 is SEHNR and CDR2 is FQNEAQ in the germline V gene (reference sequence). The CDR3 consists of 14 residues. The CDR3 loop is CATPPAGDYNEQFF. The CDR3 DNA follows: TGTGCCACCCCCCCCGCAGGCGACTACAATGAGCAGTTCTTC. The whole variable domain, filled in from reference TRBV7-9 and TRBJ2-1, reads DTGVSQNPRHKITKRGQNVTFRCDPISEHNRLYWYRQTLGQGPEFLTYFQNEAQLEKSRLLSDRFSAERPKGSFSTLEIQRTEQGDSAMYLCATPPAGDYNEQFFGPGTRLTVL.

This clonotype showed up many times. In DNA, the CDR3 is TGTGCCAGCAGCCAAGTTGTGACCTACAATGAGCAGTTCTTC. It codes for CASSQVVTYNEQFF. This chain links TRBV3-1 with TRBJ2-1; D not resolved. The ends were cut back, 1 base at V and 2 bases at J, with 6 bases in the middle. Germline values: CDR1 LGHDT, CDR2 YNNKEL (reference sequence). The CDR3 is made up of 14 amino acids.

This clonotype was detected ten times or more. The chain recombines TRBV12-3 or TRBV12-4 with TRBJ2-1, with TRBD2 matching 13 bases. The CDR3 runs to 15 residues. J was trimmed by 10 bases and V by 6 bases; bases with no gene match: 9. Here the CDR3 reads CASRLGTSGVEEQFF. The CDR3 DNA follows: TGTGCCAGCAGACTCGGGACTAGCGGGGTTGAGGAGCAGTTCTTC.

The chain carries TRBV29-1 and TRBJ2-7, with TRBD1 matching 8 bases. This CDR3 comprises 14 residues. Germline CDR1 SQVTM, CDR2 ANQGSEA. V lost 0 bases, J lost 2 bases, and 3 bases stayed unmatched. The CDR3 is CSVEESTGAYEQYF. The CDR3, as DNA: TGCAGCGTTGAAGAGTCGACAGGGGCCTACGAGCAGTACTTC.

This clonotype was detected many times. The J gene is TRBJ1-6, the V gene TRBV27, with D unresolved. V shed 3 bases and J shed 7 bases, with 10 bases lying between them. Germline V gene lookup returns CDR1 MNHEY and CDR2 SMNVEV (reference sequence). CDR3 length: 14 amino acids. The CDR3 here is CASSFLAPNSPLHF. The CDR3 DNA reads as TGTGCCAGCAGTTTCTTGGCACCCAATTCACCCCTCCACTTT.

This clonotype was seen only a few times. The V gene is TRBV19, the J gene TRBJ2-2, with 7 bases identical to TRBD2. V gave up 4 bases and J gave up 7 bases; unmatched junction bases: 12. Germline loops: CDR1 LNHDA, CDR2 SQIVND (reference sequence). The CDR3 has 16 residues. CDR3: CASSKRDARPGGELFF. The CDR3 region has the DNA TGTGCCAGTAGTAAGCGGGACGCCAGGCCTGGCGGGGAGCTGTTTTTT.

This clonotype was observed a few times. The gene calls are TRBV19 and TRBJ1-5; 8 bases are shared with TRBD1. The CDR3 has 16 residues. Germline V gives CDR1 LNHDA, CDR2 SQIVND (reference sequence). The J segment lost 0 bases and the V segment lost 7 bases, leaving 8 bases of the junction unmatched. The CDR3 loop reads CASTSTGGLSNQPQHF. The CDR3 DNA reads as TGTGCCAGTACCTCAACAGGGGGGCTTAGCAATCAGCCCCAGCATTTT.